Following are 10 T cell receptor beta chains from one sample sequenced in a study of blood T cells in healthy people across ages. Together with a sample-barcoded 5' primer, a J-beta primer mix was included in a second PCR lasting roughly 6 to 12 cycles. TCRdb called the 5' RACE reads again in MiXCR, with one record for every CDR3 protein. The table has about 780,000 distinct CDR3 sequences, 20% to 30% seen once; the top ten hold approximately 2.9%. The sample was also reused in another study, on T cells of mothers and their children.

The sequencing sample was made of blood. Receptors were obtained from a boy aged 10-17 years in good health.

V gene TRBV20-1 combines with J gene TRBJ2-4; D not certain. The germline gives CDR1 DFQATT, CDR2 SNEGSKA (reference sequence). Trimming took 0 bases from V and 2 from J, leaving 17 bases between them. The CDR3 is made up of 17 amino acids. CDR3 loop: CSARDLSLSLPKNIQYF. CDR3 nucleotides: TGCAGTGCTAGAGATCTATCCCTCTCCCTTCCCAAAAACATTCAGTACTTC.

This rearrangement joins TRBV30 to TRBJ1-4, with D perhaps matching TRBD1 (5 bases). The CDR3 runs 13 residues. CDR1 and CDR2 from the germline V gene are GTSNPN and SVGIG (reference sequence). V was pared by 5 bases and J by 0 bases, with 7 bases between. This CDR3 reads CAWYRPTNEKLFF. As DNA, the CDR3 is TGTGCCTGGTACAGGCCAACTAATGAAAAACTGTTTTTT.

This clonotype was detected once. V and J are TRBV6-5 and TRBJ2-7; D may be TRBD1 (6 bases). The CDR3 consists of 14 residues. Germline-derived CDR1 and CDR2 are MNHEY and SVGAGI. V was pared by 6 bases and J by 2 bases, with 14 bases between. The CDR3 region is CASSPYRVAYEQYF. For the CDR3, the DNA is TGTGCCAGCAGCCCTTACAGGGTGGCCTACGAGCAGTACTTC.

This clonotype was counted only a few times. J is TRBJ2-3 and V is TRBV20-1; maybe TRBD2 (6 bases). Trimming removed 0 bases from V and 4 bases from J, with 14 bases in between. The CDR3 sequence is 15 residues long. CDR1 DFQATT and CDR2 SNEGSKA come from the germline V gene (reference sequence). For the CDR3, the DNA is TGCAGTGCTAGAGATCTGGCGGGGCGCCCAGATACGCAGTATTTT. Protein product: CSARDLAGRPDTQYF.

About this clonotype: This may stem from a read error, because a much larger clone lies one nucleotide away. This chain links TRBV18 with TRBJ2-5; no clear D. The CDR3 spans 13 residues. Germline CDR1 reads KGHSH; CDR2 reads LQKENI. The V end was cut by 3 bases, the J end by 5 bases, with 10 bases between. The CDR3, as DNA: TGTGCCAGCTCACCCACGTTCAGGGAGACCCAGTACTTC. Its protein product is CASSPTFRETQYF.

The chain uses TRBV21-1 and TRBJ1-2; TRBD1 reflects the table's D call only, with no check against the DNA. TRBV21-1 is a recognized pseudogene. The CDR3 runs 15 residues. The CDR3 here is CASTGRGQGGYGYTF. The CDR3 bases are TGTGCCAGCACCGGGCGGGGGCAGGGCGGCTATGGCTACACCTTC.

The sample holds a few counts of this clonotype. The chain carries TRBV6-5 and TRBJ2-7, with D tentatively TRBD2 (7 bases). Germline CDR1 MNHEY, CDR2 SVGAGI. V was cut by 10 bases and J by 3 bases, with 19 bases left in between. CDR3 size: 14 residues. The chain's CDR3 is CATRKTGGGYEQYF. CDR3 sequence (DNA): TGTGCCACCAGGAAAACGGGGGGCGGCTACGAGCAGTACTTC.

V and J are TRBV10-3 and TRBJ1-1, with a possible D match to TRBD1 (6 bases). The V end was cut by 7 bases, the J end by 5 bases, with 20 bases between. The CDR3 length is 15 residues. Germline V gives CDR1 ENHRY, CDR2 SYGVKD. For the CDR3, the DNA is TGTGCCATCATGGGGCAGGGGAATGGGAGTACTGAAGCTTTCTTT. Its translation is CAIMGQGNGSTEAFF.

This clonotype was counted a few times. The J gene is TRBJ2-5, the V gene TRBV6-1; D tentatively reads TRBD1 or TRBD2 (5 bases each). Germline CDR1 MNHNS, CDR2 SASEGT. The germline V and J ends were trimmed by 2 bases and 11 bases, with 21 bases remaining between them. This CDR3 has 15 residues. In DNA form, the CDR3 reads TGTGCCAGCAGTGAACTGGAGAGTTGGGGCAGGGAGCAGTACTTC. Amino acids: CASSELESWGREQYF.

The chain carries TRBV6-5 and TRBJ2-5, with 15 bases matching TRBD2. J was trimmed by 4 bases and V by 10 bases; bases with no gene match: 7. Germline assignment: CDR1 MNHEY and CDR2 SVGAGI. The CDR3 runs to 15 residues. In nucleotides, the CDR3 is TGTGCCACCAGGACTAGCGGGGGGGCCACAGAGACCCAGTACTTC. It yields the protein CATRTSGGATETQYF.